One sample yielded the 15 T cell receptor beta chains listed below, sequenced in a study of cytomegalovirus exposure and HLA in healthy donors. Clones were sequenced by immunoSEQ multiplex PCR, and TCRdb holds only the in-frame ones, with some missing. This table has fewer than 400,000 clones, 75% to 90% appearing once. Sequenced sample: PBMCs. The receptors were sampled from a woman between 18 and 29 years old in good health and CMV-seronegative.

This sequence joins TRBV2 and TRBJ2-1, with TRBD1 matching over 8 bases. Germline CDR1 reads SNHLY; CDR2 reads FYNNEI. After removal of 5 bases from V and 3 bases from J, the junction contained 9 bases not matched to a gene. CDR3 length: 16 residues. The CDR3 sequence is CASSTTGGSIYNEQFF. In DNA, the CDR3 is TGTGCCAGCAGTACCACAGGGGGTAGTATCTACAATGAGCAGTTCTTC. Full variable domain (outside the CDR3, taken from reference TRBV2 and TRBJ2-1): EPEVTQTPSHQVTQMGQEVILRCVPISNHLYFYWYRQILGQKVEFLVSFYNNEISEKSEIFDDQFSVERPDGSNFTLKIRSTKLEDSAMYFCASSTTGGSIYNEQFFGPGTRLTVL.

The chain employs TRBV2 and TRBJ2-1; D is perhaps TRBD2 (6 bases). Trimming took 7 bases from V and 8 from J, leaving 12 bases between them. CDR3 length equals 12 residues. From germline, CDR1 is SNHLY and CDR2 FYNNEI. The CDR3, as DNA: TGTGCCAGCATCGAGGCGGGGTATGAGCAGTTCTTC. It is translated as CASIEAGYEQFF.

This clone was seen once. This sequence joins TRBV11-2 and TRBJ2-5, with 9 bases that match TRBD1. The germline CDR1 and CDR2 sequences are SGHAT and FQNNGV. The V and J ends lost 6 bases and 5 bases, in that order; junction bases with no gene match: 1. This CDR3 has 12 amino acids. The CDR3 is CASRTGGETQYF. The CDR3 DNA reads TGTGCCAGCAGGACAGGGGGTGAGACCCAGTACTTC. Combining the CDR3 with reference TRBV11-2 and TRBJ2-5 gives the whole variable domain EAGVAQSPRYKIIEKRQSVAFWCNPISGHATLYWYQQILGQGPKLLIQFQNNGVVDDSQLPKDRFSAERLKGVDSTLKIQPAKLEDSAVYLCASRTGGETQYFGPGTRLLVL.

The rearrangement uses TRBV9 and TRBJ2-1; D is ambiguous. From germline, CDR1 is SGDLS and CDR2 YYNGEE. With 0 bases removed from V and 6 bases from J, the gap between germline ends came to 13 bases. This CDR3 region has 15 residues. CDR3: CASSVESSGPNEQFF. The CDR3 DNA sequence: TGTGCCAGCAGCGTAGAGTCTAGTGGCCCCAATGAGCAGTTCTTC. Filled out from reference TRBV9 and TRBJ2-1, the complete variable domain reads DSGVTQTPKHLITATGQRVTLRCSPRSGDLSVYWYQQSLDQGLQFLIQYYNGEERAKGNILERFSAQQFPDLHSELNLSSLELGDSALYFCASSVESSGPNEQFFGPGTRLTVL.

The chain couples TRBV28 to TRBJ2-7; TRBD2 matches 7 bases. There are 12 residues in the CDR3. J was trimmed by 12 bases and V by 1 base; bases with no gene match: 6. CDR1 and CDR2 from the germline V gene are MDHEN and SYDVKM. In DNA form, the CDR3 reads TGTGCCAGCAGTTTATCTCGGGAGGATCCGTACTTC. This encodes CASSLSREDPYF.

The chain couples TRBV2 to TRBJ2-1; TRBD2 matches at 10 bases. The CDR3 runs 17 residues. J was trimmed by 8 bases and V by 1 base; bases with no gene match: 11. Germline V gene lookup returns CDR1 SNHLY and CDR2 FYNNEI. CDR3 in amino acids: CASSEGALAGGSDEQFF. In nucleotides, the CDR3 is TGTGCCAGCAGTGAAGGTGCGTTAGCGGGAGGTTCCGATGAGCAGTTCTTC.

V is TRBV6-1 and J is TRBJ1-4; 8 bases are a match to TRBD1. Germline V gives CDR1 MNHNS, CDR2 SASEGT. The CDR3 totals 15 residues. The V and J ends lost 5 bases and 4 bases, in that order; junction bases with no gene match: 6. The CDR3 region is CASSSTGQGNEKLFF. CDR3 nucleotides: TGTGCCAGCAGTTCGACAGGACAGGGTAATGAAAAACTGTTTTTT.

The V call is TRBV29-1, the J call TRBJ2-3; 7 bases align to TRBD2. With V trimmed by 3 bases and J by 0 bases, 6 bases remained unmatched. The CDR3 is made up of 15 amino acids. From germline, CDR1 is SQVTM and CDR2 ANQGSEA. The CDR3 here is CSVDTGTTSTDTQYF. The CDR3 DNA sequence: TGCAGCGTTGATACTGGGACTACTAGCACAGATACGCAGTATTTT.

This chain joins TRBV15 and TRBJ2-7; D is uncertain. The CDR3 loop spans 15 amino acids. Germline V gene data show CDR1 as LNHNV and CDR2 as YYDKDF (reference sequence). Trimming pared 0 bases from V and 2 bases from J, leaving 11 bases between. The CDR3 protein is CATSRDLGWAYEQYF. In DNA, the CDR3 is TGTGCCACCAGCAGAGATCTGGGCTGGGCCTACGAGCAGTACTTC. Drawing the rest from reference TRBV15 and TRBJ2-7, the complete variable domain is DAMVIQNPRYQVTQFGKPVTLSCSQTLNHNVMYWYQQKSSQAPKLLFHYYDKDFNNEADTPDNFQSRRPNTSFCFLDIRSPGLGDTAMYLCATSRDLGWAYEQYFGPGTRLTVT.

This clone appeared once. V gene TRBV29-1 combines with J gene TRBJ2-5, with 7 bases that match TRBD1. Trimming took 6 bases from V and 3 from J; bases not matched to a gene: 4. The CDR3 extends over 12 amino acids. The V gene's germline CDR1 is SQVTM and CDR2 ANQGSEA. The CDR3 loop reads CSVGQPKETQYF. The CDR3, as DNA: TGCAGCGTGGGACAGCCCAAAGAGACCCAGTACTTC.

This chain links TRBV5-1 with TRBJ2-2, with 7 nucleotides matching TRBD2. Per germline, CDR1 SGHRS and CDR2 YFSETQ. The CDR3 is made up of 15 amino acids. V lost 2 bases and J lost 4; bases outside the gene matches: 5. CDR3 nucleotides: TGCGCCAGCAGCTTCGTGGGGGGGACCACCGGGGAGCTGTTTTTT. Translation gives CASSFVGGTTGELFF.

As regards this clone: At one end, the junction sequence differs from germline, possibly due to a read error. This rearrangement joins TRBV27 to TRBJ2-7, with 8 bases fitting TRBD1. This CDR3 has 11 residues. Germline V gene sequence: CDR1 MNHEY, CDR2 SMNVEV (reference sequence). The CDR3 is CASIYRDRINF. CDR3 coding DNA: TGTGCCAGCATCTACCGGGACAGGATCAACTTC.

This chain's CDR3 is CASSQPKTYEQYF. The CDR3, as DNA: TGCGCCAGCAGCCAACCCAAAACCTACGAGCAGTACTTC. The gene calls are TRBV4-3 and TRBJ2-7, with D hard to call. Trimming took off 2 bases at V and 2 bases at J, with 7 bases between the two ends. In germline, CDR1 is LGHNA, CDR2 YSLEER. CDR3 size: 13 residues.

The chain recombines TRBV6-1 with TRBJ1-1; a weak D match, TRBD1 (6 bases). Trimming took off 8 bases at V and 2 bases at J, with 15 bases between the two ends. Per the germline V gene, CDR1 is MNHNS and CDR2 is SASEGT. This CDR3 is built from 14 residues. CDR3 sequence reads: CASGAAGGNTEAFF. The CDR3 nucleotides read TGTGCCAGCGGGGCGGCTGGGGGCAACACTGAAGCTTTCTTT.

This clone was seen once. This chain links TRBV5-4 with TRBJ2-1, with 14 bases identical to TRBD2. The CDR3 extends over 16 amino acids. With V trimmed by 2 bases and J by 7 bases, 5 bases remained unmatched. Germline V lookup: CDR1 SGHNT, CDR2 YYREEE (reference sequence). CDR3 region: CASSLGTSGSWNEQFF. CDR3 coding DNA: TGTGCCAGCAGCTTAGGGACTAGCGGGAGTTGGAATGAGCAGTTCTTC.